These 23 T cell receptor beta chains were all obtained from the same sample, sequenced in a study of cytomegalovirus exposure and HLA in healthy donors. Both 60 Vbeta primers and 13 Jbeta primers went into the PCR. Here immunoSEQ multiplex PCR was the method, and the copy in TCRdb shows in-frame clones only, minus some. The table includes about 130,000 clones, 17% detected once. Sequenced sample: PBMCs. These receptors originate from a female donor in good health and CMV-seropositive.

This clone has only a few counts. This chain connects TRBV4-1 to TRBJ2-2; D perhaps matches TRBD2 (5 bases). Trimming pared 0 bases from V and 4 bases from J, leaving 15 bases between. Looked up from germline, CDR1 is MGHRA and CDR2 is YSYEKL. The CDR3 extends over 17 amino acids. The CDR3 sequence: CASSQDGRRPGTGELFF. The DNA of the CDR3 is TGCGCCAGCAGCCAAGATGGGAGACGGCCGGGCACCGGGGAGCTGTTTTTT.

The CDR3 coding sequence is TGTGCCAGCAGCAAACACCCTATAGCGGGACAAGAGACCCAGTACTTC. It specifies CASSKHPIAGQETQYF. The genes are TRBV27 and TRBJ2-5; 8 bases are a match to TRBD2. The CDR3 contains 16 residues. Germline loops: CDR1 MNHEY, CDR2 SMNVEV (reference sequence). J gave up 2 bases and V 6 bases, and 11 bases lay outside the gene matches.

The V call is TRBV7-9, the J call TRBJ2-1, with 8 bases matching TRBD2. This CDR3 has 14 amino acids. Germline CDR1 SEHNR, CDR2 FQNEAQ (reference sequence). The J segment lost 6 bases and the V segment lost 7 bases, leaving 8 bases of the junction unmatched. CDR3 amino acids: CASTLGLAGNEQFF. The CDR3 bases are TGTGCCAGCACCCTCGGACTAGCAGGCAATGAGCAGTTCTTC.

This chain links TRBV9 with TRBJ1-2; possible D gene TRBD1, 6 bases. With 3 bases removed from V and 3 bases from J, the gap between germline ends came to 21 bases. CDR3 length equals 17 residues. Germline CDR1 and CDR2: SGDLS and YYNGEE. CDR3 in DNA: TGTGCCAGCAGCGCCCCCGTAGGGGGGGCGTCCGACTATGGCTACACCTTC. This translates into CASSAPVGGASDYGYTF.

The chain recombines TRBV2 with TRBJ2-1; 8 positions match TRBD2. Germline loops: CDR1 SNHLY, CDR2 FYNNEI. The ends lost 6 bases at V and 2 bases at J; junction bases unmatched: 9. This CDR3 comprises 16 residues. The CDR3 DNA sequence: TGTGCCAGCAGCGCTTATTTTAGCGGGGCCTACAATGAGCAGTTCTTC. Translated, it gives CASSAYFSGAYNEQFF.

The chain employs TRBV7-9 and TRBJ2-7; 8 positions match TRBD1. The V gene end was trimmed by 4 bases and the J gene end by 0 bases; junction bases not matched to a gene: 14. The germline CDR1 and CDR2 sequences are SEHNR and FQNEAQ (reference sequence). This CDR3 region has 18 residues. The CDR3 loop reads CASSSPGSWTGYSYEQYF. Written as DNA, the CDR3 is TGTGCCAGCAGCTCCCCAGGGAGTTGGACAGGGTACTCCTACGAGCAGTACTTC.

The CDR3 nucleotides read TGTGCCAGCAGCCCGGGGACAGGAGGTGACACTGAAGCTTTCTTT. This gives the protein CASSPGTGGDTEAFF. V gene TRBV7-8 combines with J gene TRBJ1-1; 8 bases are shared with TRBD1. The V gene's germline CDR1 is SGHVS and CDR2 FQNEAQ. This CDR3 is 15 amino acids long. With 5 bases clipped from V and 3 bases from J, the junction kept 8 bases outside the gene matches.

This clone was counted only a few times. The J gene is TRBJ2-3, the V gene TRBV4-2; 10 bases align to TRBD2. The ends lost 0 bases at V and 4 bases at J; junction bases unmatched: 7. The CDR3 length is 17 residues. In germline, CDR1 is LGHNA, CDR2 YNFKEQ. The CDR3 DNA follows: TGTGCCAGCAGCCAAGAATTTTTAGCGGGGGGCTCAGATACGCAGTATTTT. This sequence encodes CASSQEFLAGGSDTQYF.

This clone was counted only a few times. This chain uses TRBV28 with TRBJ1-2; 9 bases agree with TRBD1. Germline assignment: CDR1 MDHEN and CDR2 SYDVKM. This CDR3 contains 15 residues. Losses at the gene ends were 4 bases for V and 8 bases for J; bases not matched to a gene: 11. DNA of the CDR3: TGTGCCAGCAGTTCACCGGGACAGGGCTGGGGGGGCTACACCTTC. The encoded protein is CASSSPGQGWGGYTF.

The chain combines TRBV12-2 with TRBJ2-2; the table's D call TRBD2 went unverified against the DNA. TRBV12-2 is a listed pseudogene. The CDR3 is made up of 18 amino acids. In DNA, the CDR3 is TGTGCAAGTCGCTTAGTATGGACTAGCGGCCGGAACACCGGGGAGCTGTTTTTT. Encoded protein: CASRLVWTSGRNTGELFF.

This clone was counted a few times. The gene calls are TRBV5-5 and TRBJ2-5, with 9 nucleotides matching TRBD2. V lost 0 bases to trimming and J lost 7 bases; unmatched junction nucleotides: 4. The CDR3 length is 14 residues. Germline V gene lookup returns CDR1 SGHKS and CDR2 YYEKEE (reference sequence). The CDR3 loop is CASSLAELAGTQYF. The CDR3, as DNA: TGTGCCAGCAGCTTGGCCGAACTAGCGGGGACCCAGTACTTC.

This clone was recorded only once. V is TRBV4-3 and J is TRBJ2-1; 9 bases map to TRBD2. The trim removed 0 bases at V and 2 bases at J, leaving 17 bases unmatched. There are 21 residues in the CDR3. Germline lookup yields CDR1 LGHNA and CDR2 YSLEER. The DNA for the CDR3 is TGCGCCAGCAGCCAAGATGCAATCCGAGCGGGAGGATCAGCTCCCTACAATGAGCAGTTCTTC. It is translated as CASSQDAIRAGGSAPYNEQFF.

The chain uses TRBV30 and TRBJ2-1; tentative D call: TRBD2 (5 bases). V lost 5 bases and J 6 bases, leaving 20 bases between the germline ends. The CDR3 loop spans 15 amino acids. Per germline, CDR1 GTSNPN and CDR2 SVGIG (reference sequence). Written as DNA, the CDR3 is TGTGCCTGGGGTTGGACCCCTGGAGCGGTCAATGAGCAGTTCTTC. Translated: CAWGWTPGAVNEQFF.

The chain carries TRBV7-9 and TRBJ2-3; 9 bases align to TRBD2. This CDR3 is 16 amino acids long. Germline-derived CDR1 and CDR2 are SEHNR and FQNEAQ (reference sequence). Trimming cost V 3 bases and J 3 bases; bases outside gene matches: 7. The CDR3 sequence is CASSFLLAGQTDTQYF. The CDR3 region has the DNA TGTGCCAGCAGCTTTCTGCTAGCGGGGCAGACAGATACGCAGTATTTT. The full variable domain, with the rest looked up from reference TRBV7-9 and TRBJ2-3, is DTGVSQNPRHKITKRGQNVTFRCDPISEHNRLYWYRQTLGQGPEFLTYFQNEAQLEKSRLLSDRFSAERPKGSFSTLEIQRTEQGDSAMYLCASSFLLAGQTDTQYFGPGTRLTVL.

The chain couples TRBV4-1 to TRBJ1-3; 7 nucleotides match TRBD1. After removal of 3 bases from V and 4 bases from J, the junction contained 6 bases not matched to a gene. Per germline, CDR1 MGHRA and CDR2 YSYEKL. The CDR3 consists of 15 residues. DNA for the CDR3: TGCGCCAGCAGCCAGCTACAGGGGACGGGAAACACCATATATTTT. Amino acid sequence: CASSQLQGTGNTIYF.

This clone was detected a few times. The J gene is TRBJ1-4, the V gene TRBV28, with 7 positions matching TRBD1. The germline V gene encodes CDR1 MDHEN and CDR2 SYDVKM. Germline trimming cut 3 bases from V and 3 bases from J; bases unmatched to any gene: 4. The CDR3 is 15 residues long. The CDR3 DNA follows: TGTGCCAGCAGTTTTCAGGGGGTAGCTAATGAAAAACTGTTTTTT. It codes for CASSFQGVANEKLFF.

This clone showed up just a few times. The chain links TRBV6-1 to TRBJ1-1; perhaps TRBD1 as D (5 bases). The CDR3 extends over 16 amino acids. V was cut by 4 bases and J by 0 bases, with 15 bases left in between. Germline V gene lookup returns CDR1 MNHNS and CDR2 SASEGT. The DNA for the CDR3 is TGTGCCAGCAGTGGGGGACTACACGTCATGAACACTGAAGCTTTCTTT. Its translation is CASSGGLHVMNTEAFF.

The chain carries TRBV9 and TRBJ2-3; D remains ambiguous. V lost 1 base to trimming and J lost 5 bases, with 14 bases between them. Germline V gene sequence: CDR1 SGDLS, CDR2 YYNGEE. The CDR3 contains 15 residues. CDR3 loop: CASSVSFSGIDTQYF. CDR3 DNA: TGTGCCAGCAGCGTAAGCTTTTCAGGTATAGATACGCAGTATTTT.

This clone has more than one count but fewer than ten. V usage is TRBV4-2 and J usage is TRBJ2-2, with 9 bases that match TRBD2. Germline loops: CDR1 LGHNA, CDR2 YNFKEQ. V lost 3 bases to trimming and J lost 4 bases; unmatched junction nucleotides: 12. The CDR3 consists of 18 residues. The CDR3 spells CASSQPGGGSGSTGELFF. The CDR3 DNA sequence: TGTGCCAGCAGCCAGCCCGGCGGGGGTAGCGGGAGCACCGGGGAGCTGTTTTTT.

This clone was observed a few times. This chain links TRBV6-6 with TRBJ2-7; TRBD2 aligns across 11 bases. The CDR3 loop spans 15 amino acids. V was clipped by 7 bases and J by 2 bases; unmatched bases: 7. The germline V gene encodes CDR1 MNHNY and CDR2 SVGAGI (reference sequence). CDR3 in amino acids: CASTLRLAGTYEQYF. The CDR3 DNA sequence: TGTGCCAGCACCCTCAGACTAGCGGGGACCTACGAGCAGTACTTC.

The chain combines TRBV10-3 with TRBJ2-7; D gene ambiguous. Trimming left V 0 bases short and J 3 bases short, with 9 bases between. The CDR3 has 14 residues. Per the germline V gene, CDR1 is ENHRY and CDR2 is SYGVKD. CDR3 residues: CAISESRDIYEQYF. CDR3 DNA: TGTGCCATCAGTGAGTCCCGAGACATCTACGAGCAGTACTTC.

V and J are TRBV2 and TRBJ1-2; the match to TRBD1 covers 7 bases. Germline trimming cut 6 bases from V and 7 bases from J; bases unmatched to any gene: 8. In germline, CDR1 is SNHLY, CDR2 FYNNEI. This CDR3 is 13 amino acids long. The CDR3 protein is CASSVDRRGGYTF. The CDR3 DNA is TGTGCCAGCAGCGTGGACAGGAGAGGTGGCTACACCTTC.

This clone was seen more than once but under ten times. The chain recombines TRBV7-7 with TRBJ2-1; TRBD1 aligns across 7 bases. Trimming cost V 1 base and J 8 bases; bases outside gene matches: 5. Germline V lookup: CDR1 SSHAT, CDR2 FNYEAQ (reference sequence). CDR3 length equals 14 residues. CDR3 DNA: TGTGCCAGCAGCTTAGAGGGACAGTACGATGAGCAGTTCTTC. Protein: CASSLEGQYDEQFF. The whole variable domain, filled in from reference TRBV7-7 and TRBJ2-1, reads GAGVSQSPRYKVTKRGQDVTLRCDPISSHATLYWYQQALGQGPEFLTYFNYEAQPDKSGLPSDRFSAERPEGSISTLTIQRTEQRDSAMYRCASSLEGQYDEQFFGPGTRLTVL.